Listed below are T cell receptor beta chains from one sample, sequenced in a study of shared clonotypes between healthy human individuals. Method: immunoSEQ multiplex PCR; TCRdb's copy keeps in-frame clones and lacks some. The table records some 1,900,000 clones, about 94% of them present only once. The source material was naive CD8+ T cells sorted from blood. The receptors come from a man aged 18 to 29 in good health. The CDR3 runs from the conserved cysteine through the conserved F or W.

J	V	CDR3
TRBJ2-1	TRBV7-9	CASSFAASEYNEQFF
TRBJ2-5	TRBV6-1	CASSEDPWVAGAEETQYF
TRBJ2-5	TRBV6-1	CASSPGIRDQETQYF
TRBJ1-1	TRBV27	CASRAGQNTEAFF
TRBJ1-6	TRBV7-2	CASSLTGVSYNSPLHF
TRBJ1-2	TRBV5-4	CASSEMNRGDYGYTF
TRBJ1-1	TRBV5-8	CASSLESGGWNTEAFF
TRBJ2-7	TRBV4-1	CASSHRGQNYEQYF
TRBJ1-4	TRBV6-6	CASSSTGQGGEKLFF
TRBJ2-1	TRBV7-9	CASSLAKTGLLDEQFF
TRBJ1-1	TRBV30	CAWRPLNTEAFF
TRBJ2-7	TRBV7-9	CASSPPRGASDYEQYF
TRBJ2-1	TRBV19	CASRGREIYNEQFF
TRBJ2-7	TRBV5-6	CASSGTGREQYF
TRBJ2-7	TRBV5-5	CASSLPDPLVEQYF
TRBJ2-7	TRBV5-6	CASSLIRGEQYF
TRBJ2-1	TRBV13	CASSLLASGSPEDNEQFF
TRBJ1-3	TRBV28	CASSSLDRGESGNTIYF
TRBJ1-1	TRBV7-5	CARSLTQGRNTEAFF
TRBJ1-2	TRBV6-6	CATLMGDGYTF
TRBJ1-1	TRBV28	CASSGLMNTEAFF
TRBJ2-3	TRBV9	CASSVGGQGSDTQYF
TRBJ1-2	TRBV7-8	CASSLEVQPSGDGYTF
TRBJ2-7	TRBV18	CASSLGARYEQYF
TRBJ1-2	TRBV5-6	CASSPGGPLGGYTF
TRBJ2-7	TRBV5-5	CASSPGDRETYEQYF
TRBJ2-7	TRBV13	CASSATSGRALGPYEQYF
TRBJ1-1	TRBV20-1	CSARQGKAFF
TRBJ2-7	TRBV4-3	CASSEDREVDEQYF